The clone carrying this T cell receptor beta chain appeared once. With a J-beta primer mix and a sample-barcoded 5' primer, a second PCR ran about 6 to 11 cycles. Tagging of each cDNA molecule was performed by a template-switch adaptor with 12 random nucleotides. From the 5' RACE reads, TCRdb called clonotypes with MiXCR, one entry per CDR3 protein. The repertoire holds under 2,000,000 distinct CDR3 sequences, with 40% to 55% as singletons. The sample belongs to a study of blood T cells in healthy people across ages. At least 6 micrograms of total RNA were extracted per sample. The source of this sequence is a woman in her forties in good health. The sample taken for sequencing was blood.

CDR3 coding DNA: TGTGCCAGCAGCCAAGAGGTTTGGAGCGGGGCCCAAGAGACCCAGTACTTC. Translating it yields CASSQEVWSGAQETQYF. The rearrangement joins TRBV3-1 to TRBJ2-5, with 7 bases matching TRBD2. CDR1 is LGHDT, CDR2 YNNKEL, per germline (reference sequence). This CDR3 is built from 17 residues. The trim removed 0 bases at V and 1 base at J, leaving 8 bases unmatched.